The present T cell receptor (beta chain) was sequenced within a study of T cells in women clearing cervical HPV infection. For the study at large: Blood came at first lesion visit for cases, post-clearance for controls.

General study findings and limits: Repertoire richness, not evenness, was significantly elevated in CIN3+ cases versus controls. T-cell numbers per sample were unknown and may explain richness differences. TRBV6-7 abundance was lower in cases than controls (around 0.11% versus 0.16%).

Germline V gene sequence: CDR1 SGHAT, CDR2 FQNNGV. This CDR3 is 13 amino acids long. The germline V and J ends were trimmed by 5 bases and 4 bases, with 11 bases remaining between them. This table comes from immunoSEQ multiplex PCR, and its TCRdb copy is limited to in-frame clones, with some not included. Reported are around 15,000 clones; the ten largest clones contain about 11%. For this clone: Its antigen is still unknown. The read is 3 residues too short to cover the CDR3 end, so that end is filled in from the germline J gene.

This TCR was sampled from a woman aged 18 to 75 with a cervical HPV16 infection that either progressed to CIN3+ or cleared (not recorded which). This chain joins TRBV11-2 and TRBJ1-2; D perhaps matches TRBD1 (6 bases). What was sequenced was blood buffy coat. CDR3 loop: CASSKGQAYGYTF. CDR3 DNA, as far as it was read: TGTGCCAGCAGCAAGGGACAAGCCTATGGC.